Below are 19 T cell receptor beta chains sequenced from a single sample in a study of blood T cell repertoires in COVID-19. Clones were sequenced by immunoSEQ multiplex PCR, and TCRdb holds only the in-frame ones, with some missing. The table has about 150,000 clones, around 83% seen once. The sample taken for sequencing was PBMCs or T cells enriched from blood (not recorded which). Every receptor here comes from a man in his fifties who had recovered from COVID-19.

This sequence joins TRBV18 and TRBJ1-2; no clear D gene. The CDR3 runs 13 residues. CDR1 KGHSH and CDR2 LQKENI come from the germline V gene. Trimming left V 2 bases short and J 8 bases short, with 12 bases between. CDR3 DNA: TGTGCCAGCTCACCAACCCAGGAGGGAGGCTACACCTTC. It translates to CASSPTQEGGYTF. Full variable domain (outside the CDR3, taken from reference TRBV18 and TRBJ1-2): NAGVMQNPRHLVRRRGQEARLRCSPMKGHSHVYWYRQLPEEGLKFMVYLQKENIIDESGMPKERFSAEFPKEGPSILRIQQVVRGDSAAYFCASSPTQEGGYTFGSGTRLTVV.

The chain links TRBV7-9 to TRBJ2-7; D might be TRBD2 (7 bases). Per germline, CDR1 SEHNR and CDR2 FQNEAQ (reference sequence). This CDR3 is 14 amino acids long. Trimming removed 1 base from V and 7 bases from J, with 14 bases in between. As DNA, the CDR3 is TGTGCCAGCAGCTTAGAGGGGGGGCTCTGGGAGCAGTACTTC. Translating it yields CASSLEGGLWEQYF.

The CDR3 spells CAGGQGDTEAFF. CDR3 nucleotide sequence: TGTGCCGGAGGACAGGGAGATACTGAAGCTTTCTTT. The V gene is TRBV10-3, the J gene TRBJ1-1; 8 bases fit TRBD1. Germline V lookup: CDR1 ENHRY, CDR2 SYGVKD. The CDR3 length is 12 residues. V lost 11 bases and J lost 5; bases outside the gene matches: 7.

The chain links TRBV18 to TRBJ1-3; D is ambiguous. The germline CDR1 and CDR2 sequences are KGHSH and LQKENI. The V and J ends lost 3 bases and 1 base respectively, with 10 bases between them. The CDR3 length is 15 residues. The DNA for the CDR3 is TGTGCCAGCTCACCTCTGGGGAGTTCTGGAAACACCATATATTTT. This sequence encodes CASSPLGSSGNTIYF.

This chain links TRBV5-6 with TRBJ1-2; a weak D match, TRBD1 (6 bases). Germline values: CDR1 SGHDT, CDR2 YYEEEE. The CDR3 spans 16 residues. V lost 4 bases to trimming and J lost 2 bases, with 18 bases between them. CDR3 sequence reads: CASSEAGVKLNYGYTF. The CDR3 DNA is TGTGCCAGCAGCGAGGCAGGGGTCAAACTAAACTATGGCTACACCTTC.

The CDR3 DNA sequence: TGTGCCAGCAGCCAAGACGGGAACACTGAAGCTTTCTTT. This sequence encodes CASSQDGNTEAFF. This rearrangement joins TRBV3-1 (or the pseudogene TRBV3-2) to TRBJ1-1, with D unclear. Trimming cost V 0 bases and J 1 base, with 3 bases left between them. Per the germline V gene, CDR1 is LGHDT and CDR2 is YNNKEL (reference sequence). This CDR3 comprises 13 residues.

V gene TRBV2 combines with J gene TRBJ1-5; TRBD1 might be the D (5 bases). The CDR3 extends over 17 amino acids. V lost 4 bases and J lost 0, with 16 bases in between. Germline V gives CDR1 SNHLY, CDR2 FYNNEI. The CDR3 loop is CASSVNRISYSNQPQHF. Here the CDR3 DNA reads TGTGCCAGCAGTGTCAACAGGATATCTTATAGCAATCAGCCCCAGCATTTT.

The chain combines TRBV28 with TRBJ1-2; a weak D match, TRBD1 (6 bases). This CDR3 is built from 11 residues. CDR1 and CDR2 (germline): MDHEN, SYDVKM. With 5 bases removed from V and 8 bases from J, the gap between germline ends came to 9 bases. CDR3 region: CASSGQGGYTF. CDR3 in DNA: TGTGCCAGCAGTGGGCAGGGGGGCTACACCTTC.

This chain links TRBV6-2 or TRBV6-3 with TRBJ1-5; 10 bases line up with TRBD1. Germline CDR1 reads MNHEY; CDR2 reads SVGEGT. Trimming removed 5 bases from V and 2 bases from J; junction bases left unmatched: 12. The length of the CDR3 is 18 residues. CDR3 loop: CASSLRGQGTRGNQPQHF. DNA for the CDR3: TGTGCCAGCAGTCTCCGGGGACAGGGGACTCGAGGCAATCAGCCCCAGCATTTT.

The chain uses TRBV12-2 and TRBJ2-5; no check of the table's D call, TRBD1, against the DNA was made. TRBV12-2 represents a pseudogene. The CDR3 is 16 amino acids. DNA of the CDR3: TGTGCAAGTCGCCCGTCCCCCCAGGGCTTCCAAGAGACCCAGTACTTC. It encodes CASRPSPQGFQETQYF.

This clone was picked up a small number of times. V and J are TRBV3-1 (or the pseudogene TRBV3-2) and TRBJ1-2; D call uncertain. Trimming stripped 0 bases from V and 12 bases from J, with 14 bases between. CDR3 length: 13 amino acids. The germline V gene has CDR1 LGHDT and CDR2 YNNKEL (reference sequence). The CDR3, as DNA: TGTGCCAGCAGCCAAGAAGGAGGAGGGAGACACACCTTC. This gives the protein CASSQEGGGRHTF.

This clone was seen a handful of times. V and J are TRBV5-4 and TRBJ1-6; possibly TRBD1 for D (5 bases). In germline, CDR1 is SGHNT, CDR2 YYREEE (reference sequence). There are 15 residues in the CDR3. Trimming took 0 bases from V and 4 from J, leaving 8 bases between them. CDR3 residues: CASSLGQGYNSPLHF. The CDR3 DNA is TGTGCCAGCAGCTTGGGGCAGGGATATAATTCACCCCTCCACTTT.

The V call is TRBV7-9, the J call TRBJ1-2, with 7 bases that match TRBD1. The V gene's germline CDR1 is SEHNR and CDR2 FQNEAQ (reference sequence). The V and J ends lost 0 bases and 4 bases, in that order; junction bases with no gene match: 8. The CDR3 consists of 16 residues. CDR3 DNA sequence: TGTGCCAGCAGCTTAGCGCCTGGACAGGAGATCTATGGCTACACCTTC. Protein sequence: CASSLAPGQEIYGYTF.

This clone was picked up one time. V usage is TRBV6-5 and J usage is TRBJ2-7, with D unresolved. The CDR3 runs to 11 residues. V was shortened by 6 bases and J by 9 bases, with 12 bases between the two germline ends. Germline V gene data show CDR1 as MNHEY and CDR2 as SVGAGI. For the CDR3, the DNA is TGTGCCAGCAGCCGAGGCGAGAGGCAGTACTTC. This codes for CASSRGERQYF.

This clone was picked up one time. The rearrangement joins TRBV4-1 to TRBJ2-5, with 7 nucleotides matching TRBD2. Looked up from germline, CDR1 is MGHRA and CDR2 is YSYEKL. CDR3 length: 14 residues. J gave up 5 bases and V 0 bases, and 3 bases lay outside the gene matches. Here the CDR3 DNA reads TGCGCCAGCAGCCAAGAACTAGCGTGGGAGACCCAGTACTTC. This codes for CASSQELAWETQYF.

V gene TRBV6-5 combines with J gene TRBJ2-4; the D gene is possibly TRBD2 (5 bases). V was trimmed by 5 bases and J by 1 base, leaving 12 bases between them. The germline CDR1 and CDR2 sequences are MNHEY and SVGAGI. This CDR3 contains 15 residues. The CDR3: CASSNRGLAKNIQYF. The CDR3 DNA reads TGTGCCAGCAGTAATCGAGGGCTCGCCAAAAACATTCAGTACTTC.

The CDR3 here is CASSPPGQTDTQYF. Written as DNA, the CDR3 is TGTGCCAGCTCACCACCGGGACAAACAGATACGCAGTATTTT. The genes are TRBV18 and TRBJ2-3; D might be TRBD1 (6 bases). The V gene's germline CDR1 is KGHSH and CDR2 LQKENI. Trimming took 0 bases from V and 3 from J, leaving 7 bases between them. The CDR3 has 14 residues.

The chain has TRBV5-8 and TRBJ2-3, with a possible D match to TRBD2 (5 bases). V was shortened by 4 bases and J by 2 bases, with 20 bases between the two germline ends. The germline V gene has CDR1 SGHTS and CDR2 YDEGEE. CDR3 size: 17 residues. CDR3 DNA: TGTGCCAGCAGCCAAGGACTCTCTCCCCTATCCACAGATACGCAGTATTTT. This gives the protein CASSQGLSPLSTDTQYF.

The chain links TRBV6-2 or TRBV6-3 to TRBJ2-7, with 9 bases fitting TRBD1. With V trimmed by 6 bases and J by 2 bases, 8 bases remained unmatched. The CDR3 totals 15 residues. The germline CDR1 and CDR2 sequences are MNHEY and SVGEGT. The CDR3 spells CASSHGGQGTYEQYF. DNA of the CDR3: TGTGCCAGCAGCCACGGGGGACAGGGCACCTACGAGCAGTACTTC.